In this sample, the clone carrying this TCR beta chain turned up a few times. In the authors' methods: Reference gene primer amplification gave nucleated cell count estimates. This table comes from immunoSEQ multiplex PCR, and its TCRdb copy is limited to in-frame clones, with some not included. V and J calls and clone size are those listed in that table; D and trimming were worked out from the DNA. The sample includes approximately 330,000 clones, around 87% seen only once; the top ten take under 5%. The record originates from a study of blood T cell repertoires in COVID-19. The germline CDR1 and CDR2 sequences are SGHAT and FQNNGV. The CDR3 spans 18 residues. Unmatched junction bases numbered 15, after V lost 5 bases and J lost 0 bases.

The sample consisted of peripheral blood. The chain uses TRBV11-2 and TRBJ1-2; TRBD1 aligns across 7 bases. The source of this sequence is a woman in her forties or fifties with active or convalescent COVID-19. The CDR3 DNA sequence: TGTGCCAGCAGCCGTCCGGGACAGAAAACGTCGGCTAACTATGGCTACACCTTC. Protein: CASSRPGQKTSANYGYTF. Together with reference TRBV11-2 and TRBJ1-2, the CDR3 gives the full variable domain: EAGVAQSPRYKIIEKRQSVAFWCNPISGHATLYWYQQILGQGPKLLIQFQNNGVVDDSQLPKDRFSAERLKGVDSTLKIQPAKLEDSAVYLCASSRPGQKTSANYGYTFGSGTRLTVV.